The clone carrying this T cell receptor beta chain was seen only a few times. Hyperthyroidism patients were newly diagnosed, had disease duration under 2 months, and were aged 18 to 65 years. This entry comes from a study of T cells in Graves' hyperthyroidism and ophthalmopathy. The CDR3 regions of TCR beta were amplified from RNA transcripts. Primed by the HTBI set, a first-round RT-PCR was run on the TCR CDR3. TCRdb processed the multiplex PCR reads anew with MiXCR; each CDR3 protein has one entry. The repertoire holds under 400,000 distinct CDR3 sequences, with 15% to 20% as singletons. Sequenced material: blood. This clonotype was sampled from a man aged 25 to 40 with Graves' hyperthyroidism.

In DNA, the CDR3 is TGTGCCAGCAGCTTAGGAAGCATAGTACACTACGAGCAGTACTTC. Translation gives CASSLGSIVHYEQYF. V usage is TRBV7-9 and J usage is TRBJ2-7; unclear D gene. The CDR3 runs to 15 residues. Germline lookup yields CDR1 SEHNR and CDR2 FQNEAQ (reference sequence). Trimming took 1 base from V and 3 from J, leaving 13 bases between them.